These T cell receptor beta chains were read from a single sample in a study of shared clonotypes between healthy human individuals. This table comes from immunoSEQ multiplex PCR, and its TCRdb copy is limited to in-frame clones, with some not included. The sample yields approximately 720,000 clones, around 92% seen once. Sequences were obtained from naive CD8+ T cells sorted from blood. These receptors were collected from a man aged 25 to 40 in good health. CDR3s include the opening cysteine and the closing phenylalanine or tryptophan. D genes are given only for firm matches. Rows give clone size only sometimes, using once, few, many, or a class for an expanded clone.

CDR3 length	D gene	clone size	V gene	J gene	CDR3 DNA	CDR3 protein
12	NA	NA	TRBV19	TRBJ2-7	TGTGCCAGTAGTATGAACAGCTACGAGCAGTACTTC	CASSMNSYEQYF
13	NA	NA	TRBV6-1	TRBJ2-3	TGTGCCAGCAGGATGTTTCCCCCCGATACGCAGTATTTT	CASRMFPPDTQYF
11	NA	NA	TRBV20-1	TRBJ2-3	TGCAGTGCTTGGGACTTTAATACGCAGTATTTT	CSAWDFNTQYF
15	NA	NA	TRBV7-9	TRBJ2-7	TGTGCCAGCAGCTCACCTACAGGGTCCTCCTACGAGCAGTACTTC	CASSSPTGSSYEQYF
15	TRBD2	NA	TRBV11-2	TRBJ2-3	TGTGCCAGCAGCGCGACTAGCGGGAGGTTAGATACGCAGTATTTT	CASSATSGRLDTQYF
11	NA	NA	TRBV27	TRBJ2-5	TGTGCCAGCAGTTTTAGGGAGACCCAGTACTTC	CASSFRETQYF
13	TRBD2	NA	TRBV2	TRBJ2-7	TGTGCCAGCAGGCGGGACTACTCCTACGAGCAGTACTTC	CASRRDYSYEQYF
12	NA	once	TRBV6-6	TRBJ2-7	TGTGCCAGCAGTTTCACAGGATACGAGCAGTACTTC	CASSFTGYEQYF
14	NA	NA	TRBV27	TRBJ1-5	TGTGCCAGCAGTTTATCCAGGGGTCGACAGCCCCAGCATTTT	CASSLSRGRQPQHF
15	TRBD2	NA	TRBV28	TRBJ2-1	TGTGCCAGCAGTTTAGGGGGGGTGACCTACAATGAGCAGTTCTTC	CASSLGGVTYNEQFF
14	NA	NA	TRBV13	TRBJ2-1	TGTGCCAGCAGCCCCGGGGGCTCCTACAATGAGCAGTTCTTC	CASSPGGSYNEQFF
16	NA	NA	TRBV27	TRBJ2-7	TGTGCCAGCAGTTTAAGAGCGCCGATAGGGTCCCACGAGCAGTACTTC	CASSLRAPIGSHEQYF
13	NA	NA	TRBV11-2	TRBJ2-7	TGTGCCAGCAGCTTCAGGGGCGGCTACGAGCAGTACTTC	CASSFRGGYEQYF
15	NA	NA	TRBV30	TRBJ2-3	TGTGCCTGGAGTCCCGGGGCGGCTAGCACAGATACGCAGTATTTT	CAWSPGAASTDTQYF
14	NA	NA	TRBV7-9	TRBJ1-1	TGTGCCAGCAGCTTACCCGGGACAAGCACTGAAGCTTTCTTT	CASSLPGTSTEAFF
14	NA	NA	TRBV10-2	TRBJ2-2	TGCGCCAGCAGTGCGACCAGGGCCGCCGGGGAGCTGTTTTTT	CASSATRAAGELFF
15	TRBD2	NA	TRBV7-8	TRBJ2-1	TGTGCCAGCAGCTTAGCGGGGACTAGCCTCGCTGAGCAGTTCTTC	CASSLAGTSLAEQFF
15	NA	NA	TRBV5-1	TRBJ2-7	TGCGCCAGCAAAGTGGAGTTGGCAGCATTCTACGAGCAGTACTTC	CASKVELAAFYEQYF
13	NA	NA	TRBV7-6	TRBJ2-7	TGTGCCAGCAGCCTCGGGACGAACTACGAGCAGTACTTC	CASSLGTNYEQYF
13	NA	NA	TRBV11-2	TRBJ2-2	TGTGCCAGCACCCCGGGCGGCACCGGGGAGCTGTTTTTT	CASTPGGTGELFF
15	TRBD1	NA	TRBV27	TRBJ2-7	TGTGCCAGCAGTTTTTTCGGGACAGGGTCCTACGAGCAGTACTTC	CASSFFGTGSYEQYF
14	TRBD1	NA	TRBV7-9	TRBJ2-7	TGTGCCAGCAGCGACGGGGACAGGGGAATGGAGCAGTACTTC	CASSDGDRGMEQYF
14	TRBD1	NA	TRBV27	TRBJ2-7	TGTGCCAGCAGTGTCGGACAGGGCGGCTACGAGCAGTACTTC	CASSVGQGGYEQYF
13	NA	once	TRBV6-6	TRBJ2-5	TGTGCCAGCAGTTCCAGGGGTTTTGAGACCCAGTACTTC	CASSSRGFETQYF
14	NA	NA	TRBV7-3	TRBJ1-2	TGTGCCAGCAGCCCCTCAAGGGGAGACTATGGCTACACCTTC	CASSPSRGDYGYTF
12	NA	NA	TRBV7-9	TRBJ1-2	TGTGCCAGCAGCTTGACCAGGGAAGACTACACCTTC	CASSLTREDYTF
14	NA	NA	TRBV11-2	TRBJ1-4	TGTGCCAGCAGACCTACCGGAATAAATGAAAAACTGTTTTTT	CASRPTGINEKLFF
18	TRBD2	NA	TRBV2	TRBJ2-3	TGTGCCAGATCAGGGAGCGGGAGGGCCGCCTTAAGCACAGATACGCAGTATTTT	CARSGSGRAALSTDTQYF
18	NA	once	TRBV25-1	TRBJ2-3	TGTGCCAGCAGTGCGGCCCGGGACTCCCCCGGATCGACAGATACGCAGTATTTT	CASSAARDSPGSTDTQYF
15	TRBD1	NA	TRBV10-3	TRBJ1-1	TGTGCCATCAGGGGGACAGGGGGCGGGGACACTGAAGCTTTCTTT	CAIRGTGGGDTEAFF
11	NA	NA	TRBV20-1	TRBJ2-7	TGCAGTGCCCCTTCAGCCTACGAGCAGTACTTC	CSAPSAYEQYF
16	NA	NA	TRBV7-2	TRBJ2-3	TGTGCCAGCAGCCACCTTTGGGGTCCTAGCACAGATACGCAGTATTTT	CASSHLWGPSTDTQYF
17	NA	NA	TRBV7-8	TRBJ2-7	TGTGCCAGCAGCTCCCCTCAGACCGTAGGGACTGACTACGAGCAGTACTTC	CASSSPQTVGTDYEQYF
15	TRBD1	NA	TRBV19	TRBJ1-5	TGTGCCAGTAATCCGGGACAGGGGATCAATCAGCCCCAGCATTTT	CASNPGQGINQPQHF
13	NA	NA	TRBV30	TRBJ2-7	TGTGCCTGGAGCTATAGCGAGGGACACGAGCAGTACTTC	CAWSYSEGHEQYF
15	NA	NA	TRBV27	TRBJ2-3	TGTGCCAGCATCTTACGGAGGTTGGGCACAGATACGCAGTATTTT	CASILRRLGTDTQYF
14	TRBD1	NA	TRBV6-6	TRBJ2-7	TGTGCCAGCCGTGGGACAGGGGGTTCCTTCGAGCAGTACTTC	CASRGTGGSFEQYF
15	NA	once	TRBV29-1	TRBJ2-1	TGCAGCGTTAATCCGACTACTACGGTCTACAATGAGCAGTTCTTC	CSVNPTTTVYNEQFF
14	NA	NA	TRBV7-9	TRBJ2-7	TGTGCCAGCAGCTCCGGGACTCCGACGCAGGAGCAGTACTTC	CASSSGTPTQEQYF
17	TRBD1	NA	TRBV5-1	TRBJ1-4	TGCGCCAGCAGCTTGGTTGGACAGGGGGCGTCTAATGAAAAACTGTTTTTT	CASSLVGQGASNEKLFF
12	NA	NA	TRBV7-9	TRBJ2-7	TGTGCCAGCAGCATCAGCTCCTACGAGCAGTACTTC	CASSISSYEQYF
13	NA	NA	TRBV6-5	TRBJ1-1	TGTGCCAGCAGTTACTCTCCAGGGAAAGAAGCTTTCTTT	CASSYSPGKEAFF
19	NA	NA	TRBV12-5	TRBJ2-4	TGTGCTAGTGGTTTGTCTGGCTCGGTCGAGGTCTTAGCCAAAAACATTCAGTACTTC	CASGLSGSVEVLAKNIQYF
14	NA	NA	TRBV19	TRBJ1-1	TGTGCCAGTAAAGAAAGGGGAGTGGACACTGAAGCTTTCTTT	CASKERGVDTEAFF
18	TRBD1	NA	TRBV9	TRBJ2-5	TGTGCCAGCAGCGTAGGGGAAACGACAGGGATTGAGTTGGAGACCCAGTACTTC	CASSVGETTGIELETQYF
15	NA	NA	TRBV6-5	TRBJ2-1	TGTGCCAGCAGAAGATTAGGGGGCTCCTACAATGAGCAGTTCTTC	CASRRLGGSYNEQFF
15	TRBD1	NA	TRBV29-1	TRBJ2-2	TGCAGCGCCCAAAAGGGGGGACAGGAGACCGGGGAGCTGTTTTTT	CSAQKGGQETGELFF
17	NA	NA	TRBV5-3	TRBJ1-5	TGTGCCAGAAGCTTGGCCCAGGGGCGATATAGCAATCAGCCCCAGCATTTT	CARSLAQGRYSNQPQHF
14	NA	NA	TRBV5-1	TRBJ2-7	TGCGCCAGCAGCTTGGTAGCAGGAGGCTACGAGCAGTACTTC	CASSLVAGGYEQYF
18	TRBD1	once	TRBV5-5	TRBJ1-5	TGTGCCAGCAGCACGGGACAGGGGGCGGAAAGAATCAATCAGCCCCAGCATTTT	CASSTGQGAERINQPQHF
15	TRBD2	NA	TRBV10-1	TRBJ2-5	TGCGCCAGCAGTGCACTAGCGAGCGGGCAAGAGACCCAGTACTTC	CASSALASGQETQYF
17	NA	NA	TRBV18	TRBJ1-4	TGTGCCAGCTCACCACGGTTTGGGTTGGCAACTAATGAAAAACTGTTTTTT	CASSPRFGLATNEKLFF
13	NA	NA	TRBV28	TRBJ1-2	TGTGCCACCCGCCCCCGAAGCTCCTATGGCTACACCTTC	CATRPRSSYGYTF